This T cell receptor beta chain was captured by sequencing in a study of cytomegalovirus exposure and HLA in healthy donors. The germline gives CDR1 ENHRY, CDR2 SYGVKD. The length of the CDR3 is 17 residues. Trimming cost V 2 bases and J 0 bases; bases outside gene matches: 6. The study ran its PCR with 60 Vbeta and 13 Jbeta primers. The protocol was immunoSEQ multiplex PCR, while the TCRdb copy is restricted to in-frame clones and leaves out a portion. This table holds about 160,000 clones, 60% to 85% found once. The sample consisted of PBMCs. This chain connects TRBV10-3 to TRBJ2-7; TRBD2 matches at 11 bases. The clonotype originates from a man aged 25 to 45 in good health and CMV-seropositive. The CDR3 DNA sequence: TGTGCCATCAGTGAGCCGACGCTAGCGGGGGGCTCCTACGAGCAGTACTTC. It translates to CAISEPTLAGGSYEQYF.